One sample yielded the 18 T cell receptor beta chains listed below, sequenced in a study of OX40 agonist ivuxolimab in advanced cancers. The table came from immunoSEQ multiplex PCR; TCRdb's copy has only in-frame clones and leaves some out. Among roughly 81,000 clones listed, over 75% were seen once. The source material was CD4+ or CD8+ T cells sorted from blood, sampled in a trial of the OX40 agonist ivuxolimab. All receptors derive from an adult with an advanced solid tumor such as melanoma, head and neck, liver or kidney cancer.

This chain connects TRBV29-1 to TRBJ1-5; a possible D gene is TRBD1 (6 bases). Germline-derived CDR1 and CDR2 are SQVTM and ANQGSEA. This CDR3 is built from 13 residues. The ends were cut back, 4 bases at V and 4 bases at J, with 11 bases in the middle. The chain's CDR3 is CSVARDINQPQHF. DNA of the CDR3: TGCAGCGTTGCCAGGGACATAAATCAGCCCCAGCATTTT.

This chain joins TRBV7-9 and TRBJ1-4, with D possibly TRBD1 on 5 matching bases. V was trimmed by 4 bases and J by 5 bases, leaving 17 bases between them. Germline CDR1 reads SEHNR; CDR2 reads FQNEAQ (reference sequence). The CDR3 sequence is 16 residues long. The CDR3 reads CASSSLAGIYNEKLFF. The CDR3 nucleotides are TGTGCCAGCAGCTCCCTGGCAGGGATATACAATGAAAAACTGTTTTTT.

The chain combines TRBV13 with TRBJ1-1; no clear D. Germline V gives CDR1 PRHDT, CDR2 FYEKMQ (reference sequence). Deletions cut 3 bases from V and 4 bases from J, with 18 bases between. This CDR3 contains 16 residues. CDR3 nucleotides: TGTGCCAGCAGCTTCAATTCCCCACCGAGGGTCACTGAAGCTTTCTTT. It yields the protein CASSFNSPPRVTEAFF.

The chain recombines TRBV15 with TRBJ2-6; D is uncertain. V dropped 5 bases and J dropped 0 bases, with 14 bases sitting between them. The CDR3 contains 17 residues. In germline, CDR1 is LNHNV, CDR2 YYDKDF (reference sequence). CDR3 sequence (DNA): TGTGCCACCAGCGTCCAGGACGGTTCCTCTGGGGCCAACGTCCTGACTTTC. Translated, it gives CATSVQDGSSGANVLTF.

CDR3 loop: CASSDGQGGTDTQYF. In DNA form, the CDR3 reads TGTGCCAGCAGTGACGGACAGGGGGGCACAGATACGCAGTATTTT. The chain has TRBV6-4 and TRBJ2-3; 10 nucleotides line up with TRBD1. The CDR3 runs to 15 residues. From germline, CDR1 is MRHNA and CDR2 SNTAGT. With V trimmed by 2 bases and J by 1 base, 0 bases remained unmatched.

The J gene is TRBJ2-1, the V gene TRBV2; D tentatively reads TRBD1 or TRBD2 (5 bases each). The CDR3 has 14 amino acids. CDR1 and CDR2 from the germline V gene are SNHLY and FYNNEI. Trimming stripped 6 bases from V and 8 bases from J, with 17 bases between. The CDR3 DNA is TGTGCCAGCAGCTCGGGGACGAGAGGGGATGAGCAGTTCTTC. This sequence encodes CASSSGTRGDEQFF.

The rearrangement links TRBV30 to TRBJ1-6, with TRBD1 matching 7 bases. The CDR3 loop spans 13 amino acids. Germline V lookup: CDR1 GTSNPN, CDR2 SVGIG (reference sequence). The junction had 8 bases not matched to a gene; V was cut back by 7 bases and J by 8 bases. Here the CDR3 DNA reads TGTGCCTCGACCGACAGGGCCGATTCACCCCTCCACTTT. This translates into CASTDRADSPLHF.

The genes are TRBV19 and TRBJ1-5; D might be TRBD1 (6 bases). V was clipped by 5 bases and J by 3 bases, with 14 bases between them. The germline gives CDR1 LNHDA, CDR2 SQIVND (reference sequence). The CDR3 loop spans 15 amino acids. The chain's CDR3 is CASSFSGQPNQPQHF. DNA for the CDR3: TGTGCCAGTAGTTTTTCCGGACAGCCCAATCAGCCCCAGCATTTT.

This chain uses TRBV5-1 with TRBJ2-1; D might be TRBD2 (5 bases). The CDR3 length is 13 residues. Germline V gene data show CDR1 as SGHRS and CDR2 as YFSETQ. V lost 1 base and J lost 6, with 8 bases in between. The DNA for the CDR3 is TGCGCCAGCAGCTTGTTAGCGAGCAATGAGCAGTTCTTC. Translating gives CASSLLASNEQFF. The entire variable domain, with the rest obtained from reference TRBV5-1 and TRBJ2-1, is as follows: KAGVTQTPRYLIKTRGQQVTLSCSPISGHRSVSWYQQTPGQGLQFLFEYFSETQRNKGNFPGRFSGRQFSNSRSEMNVSTLELGDSALYLCASSLLASNEQFFGPGTRLTVL.

The V and J genes are TRBV7-8 and TRBJ2-3; TRBD1 might be the D (6 bases). V gave up 4 bases and J gave up 3 bases, with 17 bases separating them. The CDR3 is 16 amino acids. The germline V gene encodes CDR1 SGHVS and CDR2 FQNEAQ. The CDR3 nucleotides are TGTGCCAGCAGCTCCTTGACAGGAGGAAAAACAGATACGCAGTATTTT. This gives the protein CASSSLTGGKTDTQYF. The variable domain in full, with the rest retrieved from reference TRBV7-8 and TRBJ2-3, is GAGVSQSPRYKVAKRGQDVALRCDPISGHVSLFWYQQALGQGPEFLTYFQNEAQLDKSGLPSDRFFAERPEGSVSTLKIQRTQQEDSAVYLCASSSLTGGKTDTQYFGPGTRLTVL.

The chain links TRBV5-1 to TRBJ1-4, with a possible D match to TRBD1 (5 bases). Germline V lookup: CDR1 SGHRS, CDR2 YFSETQ. The ends were cut back, 1 base at V and 5 bases at J, with 12 bases in the middle. The CDR3 is made up of 15 amino acids. The CDR3 bases are TGCGCCAGCAGCTTGTCAGGGTGGGCGAATGAAAAACTGTTTTTT. This codes for CASSLSGWANEKLFF.

This clone was observed a few times. V is TRBV7-6 and J is TRBJ2-7, with TRBD2 matching 14 bases. CDR1 is SGHVS, CDR2 FNYEAQ, per germline. J was trimmed by 5 bases and V by 2 bases; bases with no gene match: 11. The CDR3 sequence is 18 residues long. CDR3 nucleotide sequence: TGTGCCAGCAGCTTAACCCTTCCGGGACTAGCGGGAGTAAACGAGCAGTACTTC. Protein product: CASSLTLPGLAGVNEQYF.

The table lists this clone with a few counts. J is TRBJ2-7 and V is TRBV19; 9 nucleotides line up with TRBD1. Trimming at V came to 1 base and at J to 5 bases, leaving 6 bases not matched to a gene. The germline V gene has CDR1 LNHDA and CDR2 SQIVND (reference sequence). This CDR3 is built from 15 residues. CDR3 residues: CASSIAGTGSHEQYF. In DNA form, the CDR3 reads TGTGCCAGTAGTATAGCGGGGACAGGGTCCCACGAGCAGTACTTC.

The chain links TRBV21-1 to TRBJ2-3; the table's D call of TRBD2 was not tested on the DNA. TRBV21-1 is classified as a pseudogene. This CDR3 comprises 18 residues. CDR3 in DNA: TGTGCCAGCAGCAAAACTACTAGCGGGAGTTGGGGCACAGATACGCAGTATTTT. This translates into CASSKTTSGSWGTDTQYF.

The V call is TRBV10-2, the J call TRBJ2-7; D may correspond to TRBD1 or TRBD2 (5 bases each). The CDR3 totals 13 residues. Germline assignment: CDR1 WSHSY and CDR2 SAAADI. V was clipped by 7 bases and J by 2 bases, with 12 bases between them. The CDR3 bases are TGCGCCAGCAAGGAGGACATTACCTACGAGCAGTACTTC. Translating it yields CASKEDITYEQYF.

In DNA form, the CDR3 reads TGTGCCACCAGCAGATCGGGACAGGGGTATTCACCCCTCCACTTT. Translated, it gives CATSRSGQGYSPLHF. The V and J genes are TRBV15 and TRBJ1-6, with 10 bases aligning to TRBD1. Looked up from germline, CDR1 is LNHNV and CDR2 is YYDKDF (reference sequence). This CDR3 is built from 15 residues. V dropped 2 bases and J dropped 8; count of bases not matched to a gene: 3.

The genes are TRBV18 and TRBJ2-5, with 7 bases aligning to TRBD2. The V gene end was trimmed by 3 bases and the J gene end by 4 bases; junction bases not matched to a gene: 8. Looked up from germline, CDR1 is KGHSH and CDR2 is LQKENI. The CDR3 spans 15 residues. CDR3 DNA: TGTGCCAGCTCACCCTCCTCTGCGGGAGCAGAGACCCAGTACTTC. The encoded protein is CASSPSSAGAETQYF.

This clone appeared a single time. V usage is TRBV28 and J usage is TRBJ2-5, with D possibly matching TRBD1 (5 bases). The CDR3 extends over 12 amino acids. Germline CDR1 and CDR2: MDHEN and SYDVKM. Trimming stripped 6 bases from V and 12 bases from J, with 17 bases between. The CDR3 bases are TGTGCCAGCAGGGGCAACCAGGGTACCGAGTACTTC. It codes for CASRGNQGTEYF.